Listed below are T cell receptor beta chains from one sample, sequenced in a study of shared clonotypes between healthy human individuals. The method was immunoSEQ multiplex PCR; TCRdb's version includes in-frame clones alone and lacks a portion of them. The sample lists 2 million to 2.5 million clones, approximately 95% occurring once. Sample: naive CD4+ T cells from PBMCs. These receptors all stem from a man aged 18 to 29 in good health. Some clones in this sample may be carry-over from other donors' samples. The CDR3 runs from the conserved cysteine through the conserved F or W.

j_gene,len,v_gene,CDR3aa
TRBJ1-2,14,TRBV30,CAWSVRGLGDGYTF
TRBJ2-5,14,TRBV7-2,CASSRWGGQETQYF
TRBJ2-7,14,TRBV6-1,CASTLRGQPGEQYF
TRBJ1-4,14,TRBV18,CASSPREGDEKLFF
TRBJ2-5,14,TRBV2,CASIQTGGQETQYF
TRBJ2-5,15,TRBV27,CASSPGVAGDETQYF
TRBJ1-1,14,TRBV11-2,CASSLDQWGREAFF
TRBJ2-2,14,TRBV6-5,CASSSTGNTGELFF
TRBJ1-5,12,TRBV28,CASSSGNQPQHF
TRBJ2-1,14,TRBV28,CASSLGQVYNEQFF
TRBJ2-1,12,TRBV5-4,CASSLGMNEQFF
TRBJ1-1,12,TRBV28,CASDSTNTEAFF
TRBJ2-3,13,TRBV18,CASSRRAPDTQYF
TRBJ2-5,14,TRBV7-3,CASSLSGYQETQYF
TRBJ1-1,16,TRBV10-3,CAISDPPGESNTEAFF
TRBJ2-7,14,TRBV2,CASSDQGTYYEQYF
TRBJ2-7,12,TRBV2,CASKTETYEQYF
TRBJ2-1,11,TRBV5-6,CASTLLDEQFF
TRBJ2-7,15,TRBV6-6,CASSYTGGQSYEQYF
TRBJ2-3,13,TRBV6-1,CASSVQRSDTQYF
TRBJ2-2,14,TRBV7-2,CASSLATDTGELFF
TRBJ1-1,14,TRBV4-1,CASSQERGGKWVFF
TRBJ1-3,14,TRBV7-2,CASSPGGSGNTIYF
TRBJ1-5,15,TRBV7-4,CASSPEGGHHQPQHF